One T cell receptor (beta chain) is described in this entry. The data were taken from a study of Ad26.COV2.S vaccination and SARS-CoV-2 variants. The repertoire was sequenced with immunoSEQ multiplex PCR; TCRdb's copy has only in-frame clones and lacks some. The sample includes roughly 320,000 clones, about 86% of them seen just once. Specified treatment: over 15 received Ad26.COV2.S at low or high dose, single or two shots; about 5 received placebo; per-sample allocation not given. Sample collection was performed on day 63 after the first vaccine or placebo injection. The source of this sequence is a person between 18 and 60 years old who received the Ad26.COV2.S COVID-19 vaccine or a placebo. The sequenced sample was peripheral blood, obtained in a trial of Ad26.COV2.S vaccine versus placebo.

This chain's CDR3 is CASTKAGGSLYEQYF. The CDR3 bases are TGTGCCAGCACTAAGGCAGGGGGCTCCCTCTACGAGCAGTACTTC. The V call is TRBV6-5, the J call TRBJ2-7, with 8 bases identical to TRBD1. Germline assignment: CDR1 MNHEY and CDR2 SVGAGI. This CDR3 spans 15 amino acids. J gave up 3 bases and V 7 bases, and 11 bases lay outside the gene matches.